Listed below are T cell receptor beta chains from one sample, sequenced in a study of blood T cell repertoires in COVID-19. Repertoires were generated with immunoSEQ multiplex PCR, while TCRdb's copy carries only in-frame clones and drops some. The sample has around 300,000 clones, about 87% seen once; the top ten hold 3%. The sample was PBMCs or T cells enriched from blood (not recorded which). Receptor source: a woman aged 50 to 65 who had recovered from COVID-19. Each CDR3 is given with its conserved first and last residue. A D gene is named only where the DNA matches it firmly.

J gene | D gene | V gene | CDR3 length | CDR3 protein | CDR3 DNA
TRBJ1-1 | . | TRBV2 | 14 | CASTGVSMNTEAFF | TGTGCCAGCACCGGGGTCTCGATGAACACTGAAGCTTTCTTT
TRBJ2-2 | . | TRBV7-2 | 13 | CASSISATGELFF | TGTGCCAGCAGCATTAGCGCAACCGGGGAGCTGTTTTTT
TRBJ2-5 | . | TRBV30 | 12 | CAWSPKQETQYF | TGTGCCTGGAGTCCAAAACAAGAGACCCAGTACTTC
TRBJ2-2 | TRBD2 | TRBV7-2 | 16 | CASSLTSGTYTGELFF | TGTGCCAGCAGCTTAACTAGCGGGACTTACACCGGGGAGCTGTTTTTT
TRBJ2-3 | TRBD2 | TRBV5-1 | 16 | CASRDGLAGDGDTQYF | TGCGCCAGCAGGGACGGACTAGCGGGAGACGGGGATACGCAGTATTTT
TRBJ1-1 | . | TRBV5-1 | 13 | CASSLAGQPGAFF | TGCGCCAGCAGCTTGGCAGGCCAACCTGGAGCTTTCTTT
TRBJ1-5 | . | TRBV19 | 15 | CASSTRQWSNQPQHF | TGTGCCAGTAGTACCAGACAGTGGAGCAATCAGCCCCAGCATTTT
TRBJ2-1 | TRBD2 | TRBV19 | 15 | CASSIGTSGNNEQFF | TGTGCCAGTAGTATTGGGACTAGCGGGAACAATGAGCAGTTCTTC
TRBJ2-7 | . | TRBV29-1 | 12 | CSVVFVQLEQYF | TGCAGCGTGGTCTTCGTGCAACTAGAGCAGTACTTC
TRBJ2-7 | TRBD2 | TRBV28 | 15 | CASSAGLAGGYEQYF | TGTGCCAGCAGTGCCGGACTAGCGGGCGGCTACGAGCAGTACTTC
TRBJ2-7 | TRBD2 | TRBV28 | 17 | CASSLSSGSPATYEQYF | TGTGCCAGCAGTTTATCAAGCGGGAGCCCTGCGACCTACGAGCAGTACTTC
TRBJ2-1 | . | TRBV5-1 | 14 | CASSLDRVGDEQFF | TGCGCCAGCAGCTTGGACCGGGTAGGTGATGAGCAGTTCTTC
TRBJ1-4 | . | TRBV7-9 | 14 | CASSLELANEKLFF | TGTGCCAGCAGCTTAGAGCTGGCTAATGAAAAACTGTTTTTT
TRBJ2-6 | . | TRBV30 | 14 | CAWSAGSGANVLTF | TGTGCCTGGAGTGCAGGTTCTGGGGCCAACGTCCTGACTTTC
TRBJ2-7 | TRBD1 | TRBV28 | 14 | CASGSPRGSYEQYF | TGTGCCAGCGGTTCTCCCAGGGGGTCCTACGAGCAGTACTTC